Listed below are T cell receptor beta chains from one sample, sequenced in a study of cytomegalovirus exposure and HLA in healthy donors. Sequenced by immunoSEQ multiplex PCR; TCRdb stores in-frame clones only, minus some. The repertoire includes fewer than 150,000 clones, approximately 79% of them detected once, and approximately 16% sits in the top ten. What was sequenced was PBMCs. These receptors originate from a man aged 50 to 60 in good health and CMV-seropositive. Each CDR3 is given without its conserved first and last residue. The order of the fields is clone size, J gene, D gene, V gene, CDR3 protein. A D gene is named only where the DNA matches it firmly. Clone size is stated in some rows and not others, as once, few, many or a class when expanded.

few	TRBJ2-7	TRBD2	TRBV18	ASSPSGATSGRALDPDEQY
few	TRBJ1-1	-	TRBV27	ASSHWGGADTEAF
-	TRBJ1-5	TRBD1	TRBV7-9	ASSLGRQGGNQPQH
once	TRBJ1-1	-	TRBV19	ASSLQALSRYTEAF
-	TRBJ1-4	TRBD1	TRBV7-9	ASSRWTGPNEKLF
few	TRBJ2-3	TRBD2	TRBV5-6	ASSDSGGATDTQY
-	TRBJ2-1	TRBD2	TRBV4-2	ASSQGGSRNEQF
-	TRBJ1-5	-	TRBV4-2	ASSQTRVSNQPQH
-	TRBJ2-3	TRBD2	TRBV7-9	ASSLAGVITDTQY
-	TRBJ2-7	-	TRBV2	ARRESWSYEQY
-	TRBJ1-2	-	TRBV23-1	ATKSTDYGYT
-	TRBJ2-2	-	TRBV4-3	ASSRNLVDGELF
-	TRBJ1-3	TRBD1	TRBV5-1	ASRVQGDGNTIY
-	TRBJ1-6	TRBD1	TRBV27	ASRQGGTGWSPLH
-	TRBJ2-1	TRBD1	TRBV11-3	ASSSGTGAYNEQF
-	TRBJ2-1	-	TRBV27	ASSFRNEQF
-	TRBJ1-4	-	TRBV2	ASSLTSEKLF
-	TRBJ2-7	TRBD1	TRBV2	ASSGDREIYEQY
-	TRBJ2-6	-	TRBV10-2	ASTPGGAGANVLT
-	TRBJ2-1	-	TRBV6-1	ASSGRPGVRMDEQF
-	TRBJ1-5	-	TRBV28	ASSLHSPQPQH
-	TRBJ2-1	-	TRBV27	ASTMTATPYNEQF
-	TRBJ2-7	-	TRBV5-4	ASSLATVGEQY
-	TRBJ2-7	-	TRBV6-1	ASRGGAYEQY
-	TRBJ1-5	TRBD1	TRBV18	ASSLTTGTSRGPQH
-	TRBJ1-1	TRBD1	TRBV20-1	SAYRGTEAF
-	TRBJ1-2	-	TRBV5-6	ASSSSYGSNYGYT
many	TRBJ1-5	-	TRBV2	ASSLGQRGQPQH
once	TRBJ1-3	-	TRBV7-9	ASSLRGGSGNTIY
-	TRBJ1-5	-	TRBV15	ATSRDGAGFGQPQH
-	TRBJ2-2	TRBD2	TRBV9	ASSVARLAGGYTGELF
-	TRBJ1-1	TRBD1	TRBV6-5	ASSRQGAGAF
few	TRBJ2-7	-	TRBV11-2	ASSLDRVEDEQY
few	TRBJ2-2	-	TRBV7-9	ASSVSRQGGTGELF
-	TRBJ2-7	TRBD1	TRBV5-4	ASSLLTGGIRNEQY
-	TRBJ1-1	-	TRBV18	ASSRDTQNTEAF
few	TRBJ2-3	-	TRBV5-6	ASSFGWSTDTQY
medium-sized	TRBJ2-3	-	TRBV4-1	ASSQVGSNTDTQY
-	TRBJ2-3	-	TRBV9	ASSVGTGPGTDTQY
-	TRBJ1-4	TRBD1	TRBV7-2	ASSRTGINEKLF
-	TRBJ1-6	-	TRBV11-3	ASSPRGYNSPLH
-	TRBJ1-1	TRBD1	TRBV6-5	ASSSDRGLNTEAF
-	TRBJ1-1	-	TRBV4-3	ASSQGGITEAF
-	TRBJ2-7	TRBD1	TRBV6-5	ASSYSAGGYYEQY
-	TRBJ2-1	TRBD2	TRBV27	ASSTGLLDEQF
-	TRBJ2-3	TRBD2	TRBV5-4	ASSLEARGADTQY
-	TRBJ1-2	-	TRBV20-1	SARVGRGYT
-	TRBJ2-7	TRBD1	TRBV18	ASSPQGQIYYEQY
few	TRBJ2-3	TRBD1	TRBV9	ASAQGAMGADTQY
-	TRBJ1-1	-	TRBV7-2	ASSLGWGSGAF